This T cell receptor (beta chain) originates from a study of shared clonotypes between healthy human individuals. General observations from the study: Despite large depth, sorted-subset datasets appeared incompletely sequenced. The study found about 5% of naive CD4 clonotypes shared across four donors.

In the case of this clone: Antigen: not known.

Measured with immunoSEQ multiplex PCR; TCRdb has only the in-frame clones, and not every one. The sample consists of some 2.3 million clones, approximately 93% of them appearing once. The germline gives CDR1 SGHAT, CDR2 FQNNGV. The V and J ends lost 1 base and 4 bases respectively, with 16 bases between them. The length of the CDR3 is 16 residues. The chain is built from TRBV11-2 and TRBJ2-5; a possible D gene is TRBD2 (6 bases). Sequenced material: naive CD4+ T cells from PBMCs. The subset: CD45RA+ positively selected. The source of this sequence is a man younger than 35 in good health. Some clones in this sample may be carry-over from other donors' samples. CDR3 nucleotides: TGTGCCAGCAGCTTAGGGCCGGAAGCGGGCGGAGAGACCCAGTACTTC. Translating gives CASSLGPEAGGETQYF. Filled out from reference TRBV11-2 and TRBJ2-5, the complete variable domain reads EAGVAQSPRYKIIEKRQSVAFWCNPISGHATLYWYQQILGQGPKLLIQFQNNGVVDDSQLPKDRFSAERLKGVDSTLKIQPAKLEDSAVYLCASSLGPEAGGETQYFGPGTRLLVL.